A single sample is the source of the 7 T cell receptor beta chains below, sequenced in a study of prognosis after radiotherapy for stage I lung cancer. Genomic DNA served as the source from which two-round multiplex PCR generated TCR beta CDR3 amplicons. TRBV and TRBJ genes each had their own specific primers in first-round PCR. MiXCR, applied by TCRdb to the multiplex PCR reads, yields one record per CDR3 protein. The sample lists about 17,000 distinct CDR3 sequences; 17% were seen once. Sequenced material: PBMCs, taken before or after stereotactic body radiation therapy (not recorded which). Every receptor here comes from a donor over 45 with non-small cell lung cancer.

This clonotype was observed at least ten times. Here the CDR3 DNA reads TGCAGTACTCTGGGCTTGACAGCAGAGCAGTTCTTC. Translating it yields CSTLGLTAEQFF. The chain is built from TRBV20-1 and TRBJ2-1; D perhaps matches TRBD1 (5 bases). CDR3 length equals 12 residues. Trimming removed 8 bases from V and 10 bases from J, with 18 bases in between. CDR1 DFQATT and CDR2 SNEGSKA come from the germline V gene (reference sequence).

Of note for this clonotype: This clone may be a read error of a much larger clone one base away. The rearrangement joins TRBV7-9 to TRBJ1-5, with D unclear. Germline V gene data show CDR1 as SEHNR and CDR2 as FQNEAQ (reference sequence). The CDR3 contains 13 residues. Between the trimmed V and J ends, which lost 5 bases and 4 bases, there was a span of 9 bases. The chain's CDR3 is CASSQTDNQPQHF. CDR3 nucleotides: TGTGCCAGCAGCCAGACTGATAATCAGCCCCAGCATTTT.

This clonotype was recorded many times. CDR3 in amino acids: CATSDPRGWEQFF. The CDR3 DNA sequence: TGTGCCACCAGTGATCCCAGGGGGTGGGAGCAGTTCTTC. The chain is built from TRBV24-1 and TRBJ2-1, with 7 bases fitting TRBD1. The germline V gene has CDR1 KGHDR and CDR2 SFDVKD. The junction had 5 bases not matched to a gene; V was cut back by 3 bases and J by 10 bases. This CDR3 region has 13 residues.

This clonotype was seen at least ten times. This chain links TRBV5-1 with TRBJ1-4; D may be TRBD1 (6 bases). V was shortened by 4 bases and J by 3 bases, with 10 bases between the two germline ends. Germline V gene lookup returns CDR1 SGHRS and CDR2 YFSETQ. The CDR3 totals 14 residues. CDR3 residues: CASSVWTANEKLFF. CDR3 nucleotide sequence: TGCGCCAGCAGCGTGTGGACAGCTAATGAAAAACTGTTTTTT.

This clonotype has at least ten counts. The chain uses TRBV27 and TRBJ1-5; no firm D call. Germline values: CDR1 MNHEY, CDR2 SMNVEV (reference sequence). V was cut by 5 bases and J by 5 bases, with 13 bases left in between. This CDR3 is built from 14 residues. CDR3 sequence: CASSVTPQYQPQHF. The CDR3 coding sequence is TGTGCCAGCAGTGTAACCCCCCAATATCAGCCCCAGCATTTT.

The V and J genes are TRBV6-1 and TRBJ2-7; D is perhaps TRBD1 or TRBD2 (6 bases each). Looked up from germline, CDR1 is MNHNS and CDR2 is SASEGT. This CDR3 region has 16 residues. The CDR3 DNA reads as TGTACCAGCAGTGAATTATGGGGGGCTCTCCCCTACGAGCAGTACGTC. Its translation is CTSSELWGALPYEQYV.

This clonotype is termed medium-sized. J is TRBJ1-6 and V is TRBV3-2; TRBD1 is the table's D call, not checked against the DNA. TRBV3-2 is an annotated pseudogene. This CDR3 has 13 amino acids. CDR3 loop: CASSPRGNSPLHF. The CDR3 DNA sequence: TGTGCCAGCAGCCCAAGGGGGAATTCACCCCTCCACTTT.